The sequence of this TCR beta chain was determined in a study of shared clonotypes between healthy human individuals. The study ran the assay at deep level. The protocol was immunoSEQ multiplex PCR, while the TCRdb copy is restricted to in-frame clones and leaves out a portion. The table shows about 680,000 clones, with around 73% occurring only once. Between the trimmed V and J ends, which lost 6 bases and 2 bases, there was a span of 15 bases. The length of the CDR3 is 15 residues. CDR1 is LNHDA and CDR2 is SQIVND in the germline V gene (reference sequence). Notes on the study in general: Although depth was large, rarefaction showed that sequencing of the sorted subsets was incomplete. Memory subsets generally showed lower estimated richness than naive subsets. All-four-donor shared clonotypes had higher generation probabilities than non-shared clonotypes did.

Turning to this clone: Its antigen is still unknown.

The material sequenced was memory CD4+ T cells sorted from blood. This sample's subset: CD45RA-negative fraction. The chain combines TRBV19 with TRBJ2-3; TRBD1 or TRBD2 may be the D gene (5 bases each). This clonotype originated in a young woman in good health. The CDR3: CASRPGRALTDTQYF. The DNA of the CDR3 is TGTGCCAGTAGACCGGGACGGGCTCTCACAGATACGCAGTATTTT.